These 2 T cell receptor beta chains share one sample of origin, sequenced in a study of read filtering for tumor transcriptome and immune sequencing. From around 0.4 ug of RNA, a library with molecular barcoded alpha/delta and beta/gamma adaptors was made. TCRdb ran MiXCR on the reads and lists one entry per CDR3 protein. The repertoire holds 25,000 to 35,000 distinct CDR3 sequences, approximately 17% seen once, with 16% in the top ten. Sequencing used a population of CD138-negative cells sorted from bone marrow. The receptor set was obtained from a donor at least 40 years old with multiple myeloma.

This clonotype is large (0.1 to 1%). The gene calls are TRBV6-1 and TRBJ2-1; 12 bases map to TRBD2. This CDR3 spans 20 amino acids. The V and J ends lost 4 bases and 7 bases, in that order; junction bases with no gene match: 20. From germline, CDR1 is MNHNS and CDR2 SASEGT. This CDR3 is CASSVRFGTSGFLHRNEQFF. CDR3 coding DNA: TGTGCCAGCAGTGTGAGGTTTGGGACTAGCGGGTTCCTACATAGGAATGAGCAGTTCTTC.

This clonotype has ten or more counts. The chain employs TRBV6-6 and TRBJ2-2; TRBD2 agrees at 14 bases. The length of the CDR3 is 17 residues. Germline trimming cut 5 bases from V and 6 bases from J; bases unmatched to any gene: 8. Germline V gene data show CDR1 as MNHNY and CDR2 as SVGAGI (reference sequence). The CDR3 DNA reads TGTGCCAGCAGTCCCGGGACTAGCGGGAGAGACGCCGGGGAGCTGTTTTTT. Its protein product is CASSPGTSGRDAGELFF.